This entry lists 2 T cell receptor beta chains sequenced from one sample in a study of blood T cell repertoires in COVID-19. Only in-frame clones appear in the TCRdb table, and some are missing; sequencing was by immunoSEQ multiplex PCR. The sample has approximately 130,000 clones, approximately 80% seen once; the top ten hold roughly 9.1%. Input material: peripheral blood. The source of these receptors is a woman aged 55-70 years with active or convalescent COVID-19.

A note on this clone: A read error may explain this, as a much larger clone is one base away. The rearrangement links TRBV28 to TRBJ2-7; TRBD2 is a possible D gene (6 bases). V was trimmed by 7 bases and J by 1 base, leaving 20 bases between them. CDR1 MDHEN and CDR2 SYDVKM come from the germline V gene. There are 16 residues in the CDR3. CDR3 sequence (DNA): TGTGCCAGCAATTTCCGCGGAGGGGTAATGTCCTACGAGCAGTACGTC. Its translation: CASNFRGGVMSYEQYV.

The chain recombines TRBV6-5 with TRBJ2-1; 8 nucleotides agree with TRBD2. This CDR3 is 15 amino acids long. Trimming took 0 bases from V and 8 from J; bases not matched to a gene: 6. Germline V gives CDR1 MNHEY, CDR2 SVGAGI. The chain's CDR3 is CASSYSTASGYEQFF. CDR3 nucleotides: TGTGCCAGCAGTTACTCGACAGCTAGCGGGTATGAGCAGTTCTTC.